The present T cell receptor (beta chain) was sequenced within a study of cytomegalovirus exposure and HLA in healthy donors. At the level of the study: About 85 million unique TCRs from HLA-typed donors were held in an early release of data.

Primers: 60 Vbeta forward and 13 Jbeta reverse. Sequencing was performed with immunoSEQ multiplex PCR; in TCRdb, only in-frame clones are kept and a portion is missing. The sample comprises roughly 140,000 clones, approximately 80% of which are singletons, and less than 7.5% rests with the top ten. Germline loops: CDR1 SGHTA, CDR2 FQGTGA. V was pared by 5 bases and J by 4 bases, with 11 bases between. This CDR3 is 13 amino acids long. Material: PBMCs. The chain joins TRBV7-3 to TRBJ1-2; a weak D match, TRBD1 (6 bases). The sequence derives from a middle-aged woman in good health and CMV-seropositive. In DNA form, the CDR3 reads TGTGCCAGCAGCCTGGACAGTTCCTATGGCTACACCTTC. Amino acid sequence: CASSLDSSYGYTF. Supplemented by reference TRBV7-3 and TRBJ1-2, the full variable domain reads GAGVSQTPSNKVTEKGKYVELRCDPISGHTALYWYRQSLGQGPEFLIYFQGTGAADDSGLPNDRFFAVRPEGSVSTLKIQRTERGDSAVYLCASSLDSSYGYTFGSGTRLTVV.